The subject of this entry is one T cell receptor beta chain. Study processing details: By means of reference gene primer amplification, nucleated cell counts were estimated. The protocol was immunoSEQ multiplex PCR, while the TCRdb copy is restricted to in-frame clones and leaves out a portion. The V and J calls and the clone size are those of that table, but D and trimming were determined from the DNA. The sample carries roughly 670,000 clones, around 89% recorded once. This sample is drawn from a study of blood T cell repertoires in COVID-19. Germline-derived CDR1 and CDR2 are SGHTS and YDEGEE. V dropped 5 bases and J dropped 1; count of bases not matched to a gene: 7. This CDR3 is built from 17 residues.

The gene calls are TRBV5-8 and TRBJ2-1, with TRBD2 matching over 12 bases. The sequenced sample consisted of peripheral blood. The TCR comes from a woman in her late teens or twenties with acute or convalescent COVID-19. This chain's CDR3 is CASRKRTSGGSYNEQFF. Here the CDR3 DNA reads TGTGCCAGCAGGAAACGTACTAGCGGGGGGTCCTACAATGAGCAGTTCTTC.